These T cell receptor beta chains were read from a single sample in a study of blood T cell repertoires in COVID-19. The protocol was immunoSEQ multiplex PCR, while the TCRdb copy is restricted to in-frame clones and leaves out a portion. The data hold about 130,000 clones, with approximately 84% observed a single time. Sequenced material: peripheral blood. These TCRs come from a man aged 55 to 70 with acute or convalescent COVID-19. The CDR3 runs from the conserved cysteine through the conserved F or W. The D gene is left open where the match is weak. Rows may omit the clone size; those that give it use once, few, many or a size class.

TRBD1 | TRBJ1-2 | once | TRBV7-3 | TGTGCCAGCAGCTCGGGACAGCGTACCTATGGCTACACCTTC | CASSSGQRTYGYTF
NA | TRBJ1-6 | NA | TRBV6-5 | TGTGCCAGCAGGGAGGACTCGAACAATTCACCCCTCCACTTT | CASREDSNNSPLHF
NA | TRBJ2-2 | NA | TRBV2 | TGTGCCACCGCACGCGGGGACACCGGGGAGCTGTTTTTT | CATARGDTGELFF
TRBD2 | TRBJ2-7 | NA | TRBV5-4 | TGTGCCAGCAGCCTCCGGTCGGGAGGGCTGTACGAGCAGTACTTC | CASSLRSGGLYEQYF
TRBD2 | TRBJ2-1 | few | TRBV4-2 | TGTGCCAGCAGCCAAGAGGGACTAGCGGGAGGATCCGCATCCTACAATGAGCAGTTCTTC | CASSQEGLAGGSASYNEQFF
TRBD1 | TRBJ1-4 | NA | TRBV19 | TGTGCCAGTAGTATGGTTCCGGGACAGGGGCCCATGAAGGATAAACTGTTTTTT | CASSMVPGQGPMKDKLFF
NA | TRBJ2-2 | NA | TRBV4-1 | TGCGCCAGCAGCCAAAGAGCGACCGGGGAGCTGTTTTTT | CASSQRATGELFF
NA | TRBJ2-3 | NA | TRBV5-6 | TGTGCCAGCAGTCACGCGGATTCGGATACGCAGTATTTT | CASSHADSDTQYF
NA | TRBJ2-7 | NA | TRBV3-1/TRBV3-2 | TGTGCCAGCAGCGACGGACAGAGCTACGAGCAGTACTTC | CASSDGQSYEQYF
NA | TRBJ2-5 | NA | TRBV5-1 | TGCGCCAGCAGCTCATACTACGGAGAGACCCAGTACTTC | CASSSYYGETQYF
TRBD2 | TRBJ2-5 | NA | TRBV6-5 | TGTGCCAGCAGTTCTACTTCGAGCGGGGGGCAAGAGACCCAGTACTTC | CASSSTSSGGQETQYF
TRBD1 | TRBJ2-5 | NA | TRBV19 | TGTGCCAGTAGTACTAAGACAGGGGTGGAGACCCAGTACTTC | CASSTKTGVETQYF
NA | TRBJ2-6 | NA | TRBV5-4 | TGTGCCAGCAGCCCCGGGAGATTCGGGAGCTCTGGGGCCAACGTCCTGACTTTC | CASSPGRFGSSGANVLTF
TRBD1 | TRBJ2-2 | NA | TRBV9 | TGTGCCAGCTCCTCGGGACAGGGGGCCGGGGAGCTGTTTTTT | CASSSGQGAGELFF
TRBD1 | TRBJ2-2 | NA | TRBV27 | TGTGCCAGCAGTTTCGGCAGGGGGACCGGGGAGCTGTTTTTT | CASSFGRGTGELFF
NA | TRBJ1-1 | NA | TRBV5-1 | TGCGCCAGCAGCTTGGAACACGTGAACACTGAAGCTTTCTTT | CASSLEHVNTEAFF
TRBD1 | TRBJ2-2 | once | TRBV12-5 | TGTGCTAGTGGATACTTGGGACAGGTTTATAGGGAGCTGTTTTTT | CASGYLGQVYRELFF
NA | TRBJ2-2 | NA | TRBV7-9 | TGTGCCAGCAGCTTATCCAGGGCGAACACCGGGGAGCTGTTTTTT | CASSLSRANTGELFF
TRBD2 | TRBJ2-7 | NA | TRBV30 | TGTGCCTGGACCGGGGGGGTCTACGAGCAGTACTTC | CAWTGGVYEQYF
TRBD1 | TRBJ1-2 | once | TRBV7-9 | TGTGCCAGCAGCTTGGGTCAGGGGGCAGCAAATGGCTACACCTTC | CASSLGQGAANGYTF
NA | TRBJ1-6 | few | TRBV6-1 | TGTGCCAGCAGTGAAGCGCATCTATCGAGAGGGCTCAATTCACCCCTCCACTTT | CASSEAHLSRGLNSPLHF
NA | TRBJ1-3 | NA | TRBV3-1/TRBV3-2 | TGTGCCAGCAGCCCCATAACAGGTCTCTCTGGAAACACCATATATTTT | CASSPITGLSGNTIYF
NA | TRBJ1-4 | NA | TRBV5-1 | TGCGCCAGCAGCCCACAGGGTGGGAATGAAAAACTGTTTTTT | CASSPQGGNEKLFF
NA | TRBJ2-7 | once | TRBV14 | TGTGCCAGCAGCCCCGGGGGGCTCTACGAGCAGTACTTC | CASSPGGLYEQYF
TRBD1 | TRBJ2-7 | few | TRBV10-3 | TGTGCCATCAGTGAGCCCGGGACAGGGGGCGACGAGCAGTACTTC | CAISEPGTGGDEQYF
TRBD1 | TRBJ2-2 | once | TRBV19 | TGTGCCAGTAGCCGGACAGGGAACACCGGGGAGCTGTTTTTT | CASSRTGNTGELFF
TRBD1 | TRBJ1-4 | NA | TRBV18 | TGTGCCAGCTCACCAAGGTCGGGACAGAGTGCAACTAATGAAAAACTGTTTTTT | CASSPRSGQSATNEKLFF
NA | TRBJ1-2 | NA | TRBV12-2 | TGTGCAAGTCGCTTAGTAGTGGGAGGCGACAGGGAATATGGCTACACCTTC | CASRLVVGGDREYGYTF
NA | TRBJ1-2 | NA | TRBV27 | TGTGCCAGCAGTCCGGACTGGGGCTATGGCTACACCTTC | CASSPDWGYGYTF
TRBD1 | TRBJ2-1 | NA | TRBV5-1 | TGCGCCAGCAGCTGGGGACAGGGTACTGAGCAGTTCTTC | CASSWGQGTEQFF
NA | TRBJ1-2 | NA | TRBV3-1/TRBV3-2 | TGTGCCAGCAGCCAAGGGGACACCCGGGGCTATGGCTACACCTTC | CASSQGDTRGYGYTF
NA | TRBJ1-4 | NA | TRBV30 | TGTGCCTGCCCGAGGCAGGGAGGACTAGACGAAAAACTGTTTTTT | CACPRQGGLDEKLFF